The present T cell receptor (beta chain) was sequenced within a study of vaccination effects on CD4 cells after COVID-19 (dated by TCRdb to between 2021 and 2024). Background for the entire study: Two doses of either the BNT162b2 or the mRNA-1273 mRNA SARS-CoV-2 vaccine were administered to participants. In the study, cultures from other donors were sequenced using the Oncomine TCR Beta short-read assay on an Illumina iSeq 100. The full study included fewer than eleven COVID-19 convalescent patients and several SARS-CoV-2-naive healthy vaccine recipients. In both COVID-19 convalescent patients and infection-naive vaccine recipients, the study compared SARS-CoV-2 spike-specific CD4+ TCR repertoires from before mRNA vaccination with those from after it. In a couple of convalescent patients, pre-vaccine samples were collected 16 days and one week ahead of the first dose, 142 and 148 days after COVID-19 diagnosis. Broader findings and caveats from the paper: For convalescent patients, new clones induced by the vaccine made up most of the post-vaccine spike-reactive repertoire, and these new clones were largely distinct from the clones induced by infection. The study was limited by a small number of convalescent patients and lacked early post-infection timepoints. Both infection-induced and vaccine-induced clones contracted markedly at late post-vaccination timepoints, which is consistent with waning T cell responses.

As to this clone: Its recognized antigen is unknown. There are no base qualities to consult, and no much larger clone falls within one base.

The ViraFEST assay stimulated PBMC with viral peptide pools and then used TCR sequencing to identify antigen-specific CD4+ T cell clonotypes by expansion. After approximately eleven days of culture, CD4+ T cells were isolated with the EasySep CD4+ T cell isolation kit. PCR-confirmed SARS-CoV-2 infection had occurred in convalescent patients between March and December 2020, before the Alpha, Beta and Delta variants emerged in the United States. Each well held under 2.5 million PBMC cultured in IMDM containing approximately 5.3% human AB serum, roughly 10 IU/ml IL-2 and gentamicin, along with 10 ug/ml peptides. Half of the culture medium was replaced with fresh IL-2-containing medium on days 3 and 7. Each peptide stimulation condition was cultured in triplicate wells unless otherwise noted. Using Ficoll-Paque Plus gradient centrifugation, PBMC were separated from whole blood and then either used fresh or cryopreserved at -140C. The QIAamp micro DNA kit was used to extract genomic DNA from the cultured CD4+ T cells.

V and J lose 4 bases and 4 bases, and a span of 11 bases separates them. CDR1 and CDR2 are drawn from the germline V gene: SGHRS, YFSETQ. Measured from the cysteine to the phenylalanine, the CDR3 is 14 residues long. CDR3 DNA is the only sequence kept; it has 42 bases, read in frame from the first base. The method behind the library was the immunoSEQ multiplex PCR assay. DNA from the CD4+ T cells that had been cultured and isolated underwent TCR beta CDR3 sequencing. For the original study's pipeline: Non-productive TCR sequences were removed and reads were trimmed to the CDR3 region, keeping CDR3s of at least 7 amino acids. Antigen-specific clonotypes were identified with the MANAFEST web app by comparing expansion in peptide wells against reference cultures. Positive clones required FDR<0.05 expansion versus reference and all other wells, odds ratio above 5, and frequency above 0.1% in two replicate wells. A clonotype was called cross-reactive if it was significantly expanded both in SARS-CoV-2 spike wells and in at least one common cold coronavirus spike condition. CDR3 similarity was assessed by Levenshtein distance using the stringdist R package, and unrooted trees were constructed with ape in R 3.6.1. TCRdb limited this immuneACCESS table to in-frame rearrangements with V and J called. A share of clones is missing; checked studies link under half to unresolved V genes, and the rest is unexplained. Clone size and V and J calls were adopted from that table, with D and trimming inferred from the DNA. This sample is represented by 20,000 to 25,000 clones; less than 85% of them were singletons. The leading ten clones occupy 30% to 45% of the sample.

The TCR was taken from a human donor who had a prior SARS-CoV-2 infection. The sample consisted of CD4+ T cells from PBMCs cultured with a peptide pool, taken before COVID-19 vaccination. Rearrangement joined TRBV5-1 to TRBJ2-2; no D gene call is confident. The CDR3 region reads CASSQEQATGELFF. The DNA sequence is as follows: TGCGCCAGCAGCCAGGAGCAGGCCACCGGGGAGCTGTTTTTT.